The sequence of this T cell receptor (beta chain) was determined in a study of blood T cells in healthy people across ages. Trimming stripped 2 bases from V and 4 bases from J, with 5 bases between. Germline V CDR1 and CDR2: LGHDT, YNNKEL (reference sequence). This CDR3 spans 13 amino acids. Worth noting for this clonotype: Its antigen is as yet unknown.

Overall study findings and caveats: More naive CD4+ cells and higher diversity marked long-lived donors relative to aged donors. TCR beta diversity was tightly associated with the proportion of naive T cells.

The authors ran a second PCR of about 7 to 12 cycles using a sample-barcoded 5' primer and a J-beta primer mix. Sequencing recovered at least 3 million CDR3-containing paired-end reads from each sample. TCRdb analysed the 5' RACE reads with MiXCR anew, one entry per CDR3 protein. The repertoire holds 1.5 million to 1.9 million distinct CDR3 sequences, with 35% to 45% as singletons. V gene TRBV3-1 combines with J gene TRBJ2-2; no clear D. This sequence was found in a woman aged 18-35 years in good health. The sequenced sample consisted of blood. This CDR3 is CASSQRPTGELFF. Here the CDR3 DNA reads TGTGCCAGCAGCCAACGCCCCACCGGGGAGCTGTTTTTT.